The rows below give T cell receptor beta chains drawn from one sample of a study of CD8+ T cells in alopecia areata. Profiled with immunoSEQ multiplex PCR; TCRdb holds only in-frame clones, not every one. The sample lists approximately 200,000 clones, roughly three fifths occurring once. Here the sequenced sample was CD4+ T cells sorted from blood, taken at week 4, from a patient treated with tofacitinib. The source of these receptors is a human donor with alopecia areata. The CDR3 runs from the conserved cysteine through the conserved F or W. The D gene is left open where the match is weak. Rows give clone size only sometimes, using once, few, many, or a class for an expanded clone.

CDR3 DNA: TGTGCCAGCAGCTTTCCGGGGCAGTACTTC
CDR3 protein: CASSFPGQYF
J gene: TRBJ2-7
D gene: NA
clone size: NA
V gene: TRBV11-1

CDR3 DNA: TGTGCCAGCAGTGGCGGCGGGGCGAGGAGCAATCAGCCCCAGCATTTT
CDR3 protein: CASSGGGARSNQPQHF
J gene: TRBJ1-5
D gene: NA
clone size: NA
V gene: TRBV2

CDR3 DNA: TGCGCCAGCAGCTTAAACCCGAGCGCTTCTAGCACAGATACGCAGTATTTT
CDR3 protein: CASSLNPSASSTDTQYF
J gene: TRBJ2-3
D gene: NA
clone size: NA
V gene: TRBV5-1

CDR3 DNA: TGCAGCGTTGGGACTAGTCAAGAGACCCAGTACTTC
CDR3 protein: CSVGTSQETQYF
J gene: TRBJ2-5
D gene: TRBD2
clone size: few
V gene: TRBV29-1

CDR3 DNA: TGTGCCTCGAAAGGGATCTACGAGCAGTACTTC
CDR3 protein: CASKGIYEQYF
J gene: TRBJ2-7
D gene: NA
clone size: NA
V gene: TRBV28

CDR3 DNA: TGCAGCGTTGATGGGTTGGGGGCGAATAACAATGAGCAGTTCTTC
CDR3 protein: CSVDGLGANNNEQFF
J gene: TRBJ2-1
D gene: NA
clone size: NA
V gene: TRBV29-1

CDR3 DNA: TGTGCCAGCAGCTTGTTCAATGAAGCTTTCTTT
CDR3 protein: CASSLFNEAFF
J gene: TRBJ1-1
D gene: NA
clone size: NA
V gene: TRBV5-4

CDR3 DNA: TGTGCCATCTCAAAGGGGGCATTGCCCGGGGAGCTGTTTTTT
CDR3 protein: CAISKGALPGELFF
J gene: TRBJ2-2
D gene: TRBD1
clone size: NA
V gene: TRBV10-3

CDR3 DNA: TGTGCCAGCAGGGAACCGGGTTTCAATCAGCCCCAGCATTTT
CDR3 protein: CASREPGFNQPQHF
J gene: TRBJ1-5
D gene: NA
clone size: NA
V gene: TRBV6-5

CDR3 DNA: TGTGCCTGGACGATGAAGGGGGCGATGGGGGCCAACGTCCTGACTTTC
CDR3 protein: CAWTMKGAMGANVLTF
J gene: TRBJ2-6
D gene: TRBD1
clone size: NA
V gene: TRBV30

CDR3 DNA: TGCGCCAGCAGCTTGGTCCAGACGGGGCATGAGCAGTTCTTC
CDR3 protein: CASSLVQTGHEQFF
J gene: TRBJ2-1
D gene: NA
clone size: NA
V gene: TRBV5-1

CDR3 DNA: TGCGCCAGCGGCGCGGGACTAGCCTACAATGAGCAGTTCTTC
CDR3 protein: CASGAGLAYNEQFF
J gene: TRBJ2-1
D gene: TRBD2
clone size: NA
V gene: TRBV5-1

CDR3 DNA: TGCAGCGGTATGTCCTACAATGAGCAGTTCTTC
CDR3 protein: CSGMSYNEQFF
J gene: TRBJ2-1
D gene: NA
clone size: NA
V gene: TRBV20-1

CDR3 DNA: TGTGCCAGCGGTCCGGGACAGGGACCCTACGAGCAGTACTTC
CDR3 protein: CASGPGQGPYEQYF
J gene: TRBJ2-7
D gene: TRBD1
clone size: NA
V gene: TRBV6-6

CDR3 DNA: TGTGCCAGCAGCCAACTAACTCTCGAGCAGTACTTC
CDR3 protein: CASSQLTLEQYF
J gene: TRBJ2-7
D gene: NA
clone size: NA
V gene: TRBV7-9

CDR3 DNA: TGTGCCAGCAGCTTATGGACAGGGATGATCGGGGAGCTGTTTTTT
CDR3 protein: CASSLWTGMIGELFF
J gene: TRBJ2-2
D gene: TRBD1
clone size: NA
V gene: TRBV5-5

CDR3 DNA: TGCAGCGTTGCCGATGGGGCCACTTACGAGCAGTACTTC
CDR3 protein: CSVADGATYEQYF
J gene: TRBJ2-7
D gene: NA
clone size: few
V gene: TRBV29-1

CDR3 DNA: TGTGCCAGCTCAACGGGGCCGACCTACAATGAGCAGTTCTTC
CDR3 protein: CASSTGPTYNEQFF
J gene: TRBJ2-1
D gene: NA
clone size: NA
V gene: TRBV18

CDR3 DNA: TGTGCCAGCAGCCCTGGACAGAATCAAGAGACCCAGTACTTC
CDR3 protein: CASSPGQNQETQYF
J gene: TRBJ2-5
D gene: NA
clone size: NA
V gene: TRBV9

CDR3 DNA: TGTGCCAGCAGCTTGGCGCGGGCAGGCAACACCGGGGAGCTGTTTTTT
CDR3 protein: CASSLARAGNTGELFF
J gene: TRBJ2-2
D gene: NA
clone size: NA
V gene: TRBV7-2

CDR3 DNA: TGTGCCTGGAGTGGGACCGGCCGCGGGCATGGCTACACCTTC
CDR3 protein: CAWSGTGRGHGYTF
J gene: TRBJ1-2
D gene: NA
clone size: NA
V gene: TRBV30

CDR3 DNA: TGCAGCGTTGGCTCCTTAGAGTCTCAGTACTTC
CDR3 protein: CSVGSLESQYF
J gene: TRBJ2-7
D gene: NA
clone size: NA
V gene: TRBV29-1

CDR3 DNA: TGTGCCTGGAGTGTTGCTCGGCTATCTGCTACAATGAGGGACACTGAAGCTTTCTTT
CDR3 protein: CAWSVARLSATMRDTEAFF
J gene: TRBJ1-1
D gene: NA
clone size: NA
V gene: TRBV30

CDR3 DNA: TGTGCCAGCAGTGGTGAGGAGACCCAGTACTTC
CDR3 protein: CASSGEETQYF
J gene: TRBJ2-5
D gene: NA
clone size: NA
V gene: TRBV2

CDR3 DNA: TGTGCCTGGAGTGTCGGACGGGTGAACACTGAAGCTTTCTTT
CDR3 protein: CAWSVGRVNTEAFF
J gene: TRBJ1-1
D gene: NA
clone size: NA
V gene: TRBV30

CDR3 DNA: TGTGCCTGGAGTGTTCGGGGGTTGGACGAGCAGTACTTC
CDR3 protein: CAWSVRGLDEQYF
J gene: TRBJ2-7
D gene: NA
clone size: NA
V gene: TRBV30

CDR3 DNA: TGTGCCAGCAGCTTAGAGGGGGGCTACGAGCAGTACTTC
CDR3 protein: CASSLEGGYEQYF
J gene: TRBJ2-7
D gene: NA
clone size: NA
V gene: TRBV7-2

CDR3 DNA: TGCAGCGTTGAAGAAGGCGGTCTAGCGGTCAATGAGCAGTTCTTC
CDR3 protein: CSVEEGGLAVNEQFF
J gene: TRBJ2-1
D gene: TRBD2
clone size: NA
V gene: TRBV29-1

CDR3 DNA: TGTGCCTGGAGTGAGTTCAGCGGACAGGGTTGCACCTTC
CDR3 protein: CAWSEFSGQGCTF
J gene: TRBJ1-2
D gene: TRBD1
clone size: NA
V gene: TRBV30